A selection of T cell receptor beta chains follows, all from one sample in a study of cytomegalovirus exposure and HLA in healthy donors. Assay: immunoSEQ multiplex PCR; the TCRdb copy retains only in-frame clones and omits some. Of over 110,000 clones listed, about 80% are singletons. What was sequenced was PBMCs. The receptors derive from a male donor in good health and CMV-seropositive. The conserved cysteine and the conserved F or W are not part of the CDR3 here.

>TRBJ1-1|TRBV5-6
ASSTTGGSEAF
>TRBJ2-7|TRBV7-8
ASSWTSGNYEQY
>TRBJ2-7|TRBV7-7
ASSLGTGYYEQY
>TRBJ2-7|TRBV5-1
ASSQDRGSIYEQY
>TRBJ2-3|TRBV7-2
ASSNRGGSDTQY
>TRBJ2-7|TRBV7-2
ASSLGSSGAYEQY
>TRBJ1-2|TRBV2
ASSEGGGYGYT
>TRBJ2-7|TRBV5-6
ASSLGGSAYEQY
>TRBJ1-2|TRBV7-2
ASSRRDMYNGYT
>TRBJ2-6|TRBV5-6
ASSLSGVGVLT
>TRBJ1-2|TRBV7-3
ASSLMAIGGNPYGYT
>TRBJ1-5|TRBV18
ASSTNPPGQGQPQH
>TRBJ2-2|TRBV27
ASSFGSLTGELF
>TRBJ1-3|TRBV5-1
ASSSGNGGNTIY
>TRBJ1-5|TRBV2
ASSGTGEFQPQH
>TRBJ1-2|TRBV5-1
ASSPMQGECP
>TRBJ2-1|TRBV2
ASSYYNEQF
>TRBJ2-2|TRBV6-5
ASNTGQGATGELF
>TRBJ2-1|TRBV29-1
SGTSGSYGEQF
>TRBJ1-3|TRBV6-5
ASSSFGGSGNTIY
>TRBJ1-1|TRBV2
ASKDRVNTEAF
>TRBJ2-1|TRBV6-1
ASTQAGEVNEQF
>TRBJ2-2|TRBV27
ASSLSGLAGVGGELF
>TRBJ1-2|TRBV7-2
ASRSNTGNYGYT
>TRBJ1-1|TRBV29-1
SVDGRQGAWAF
>TRBJ1-1|TRBV19
ASSRQRDTEAF
>TRBJ2-3|TRBV9
ASSRGLAASTDTQY
>TRBJ2-2|TRBV7-2
ASSLRGASGYLITGELF
>TRBJ2-7|TRBV6-6
ASNDPGVRSYEQY
>TRBJ1-3|TRBV6-4
ASSDSGTRPVTQGNTIY
>TRBJ1-2|TRBV28
ASSLSGGYGYT
>TRBJ2-3|TRBV19
ASSTNGGDTQY
>TRBJ2-3|TRBV5-1
ASSATLSGGSLDTQY
>TRBJ1-6|TRBV2
ASSVLDSNSPLH
>TRBJ2-7|TRBV10-1
ASSESRDPYEQY
>TRBJ2-1|TRBV6-6
ASSKGDSYNEQF
>TRBJ2-7|TRBV19
ASSPMGQAYEQY
>NA|TRBV10-3
AISAPSNYEQY
>TRBJ2-7|TRBV15
ATSRRYGVGASYEQY
>TRBJ2-1|TRBV7-2
ASSLRGGEQF
>TRBJ2-3|TRBV4-3
ASSQDRTAYSTDTQY
>TRBJ2-7|TRBV7-9
ASSFGGGPYEQY
>TRBJ2-5|TRBV27
ASSLEPFGETQY
>TRBJ2-1|TRBV5-6
ASRFPSGDYNEQF
>TRBJ1-1|TRBV6-5
ASSGQTLGDTEAF
>TRBJ2-5|TRBV11-2
ASSLLGGGKETQY
>TRBJ2-1|TRBV19
ASSPGLAISSYNEQF
>TRBJ2-7|TRBV27
ASTSVRDRARYEQY
>TRBJ2-7|TRBV7-9
ASSAIQVSYYEQY
>TRBJ2-1|TRBV27
ASSTSYGDEQF
>TRBJ2-2|TRBV4-1
AGSRLGGTSINTGELF
>TRBJ2-7|TRBV7-9
ASSFGEGTYEQY